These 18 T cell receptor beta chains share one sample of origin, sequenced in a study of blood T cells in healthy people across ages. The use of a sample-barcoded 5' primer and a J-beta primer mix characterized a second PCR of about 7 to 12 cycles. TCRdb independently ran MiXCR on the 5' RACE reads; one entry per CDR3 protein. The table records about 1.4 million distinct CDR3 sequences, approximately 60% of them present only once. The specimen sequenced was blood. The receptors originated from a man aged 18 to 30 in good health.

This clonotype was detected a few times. The CDR3 here is CASSLLRGSEQYF. The CDR3 nucleotides read TGTGCCAGCAGCTTGCTAAGAGGAAGCGAGCAGTACTTC. The V gene is TRBV7-2, the J gene TRBJ2-5; D unresolved. The closer fit of TRBJ2-7 to the DNA end suggests the J call may be wrong. Germline V gene data show CDR1 as SGHTA and CDR2 as FQGNSA. The CDR3 is 13 residues long.

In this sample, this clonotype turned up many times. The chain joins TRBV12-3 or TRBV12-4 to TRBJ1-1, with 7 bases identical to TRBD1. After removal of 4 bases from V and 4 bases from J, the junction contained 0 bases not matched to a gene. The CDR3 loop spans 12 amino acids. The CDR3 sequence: CASSSGGTEAFF. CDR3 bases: TGTGCCAGCAGTTCAGGGGGCACTGAAGCTTTCTTT.

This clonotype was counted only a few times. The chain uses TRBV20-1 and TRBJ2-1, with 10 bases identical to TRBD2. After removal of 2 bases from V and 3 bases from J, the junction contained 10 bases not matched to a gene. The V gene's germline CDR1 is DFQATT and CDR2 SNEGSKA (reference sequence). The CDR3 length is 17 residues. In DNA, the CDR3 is TGCAGTGCTAGATCTAATCTAGCGGGAGTTCACTACAATGAGCAGTTCTTC. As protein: CSARSNLAGVHYNEQFF.

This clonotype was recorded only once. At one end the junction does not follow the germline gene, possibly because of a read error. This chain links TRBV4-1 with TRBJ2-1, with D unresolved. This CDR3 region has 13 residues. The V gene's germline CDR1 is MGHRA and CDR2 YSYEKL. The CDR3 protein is CASSQVSNNEQFF. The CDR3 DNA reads TGCGCCAGCAGCCAAGTCTCCAACAATGAGCAGTTCTTC.

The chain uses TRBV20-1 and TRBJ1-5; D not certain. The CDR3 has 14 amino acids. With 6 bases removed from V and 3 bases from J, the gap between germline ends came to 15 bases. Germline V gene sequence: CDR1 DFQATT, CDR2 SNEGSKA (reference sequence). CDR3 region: CSAHHPGLNQPQHF. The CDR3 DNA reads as TGCAGTGCCCATCATCCGGGCCTCAATCAGCCCCAGCATTTT.

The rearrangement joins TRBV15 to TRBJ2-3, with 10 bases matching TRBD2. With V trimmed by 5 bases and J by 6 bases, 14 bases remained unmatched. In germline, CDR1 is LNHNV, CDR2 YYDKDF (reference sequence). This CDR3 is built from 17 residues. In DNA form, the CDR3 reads TGTGCCACCAGCGCAGGGGGACTAGCGCTTTCGAGGGATACGCAGTATTTT. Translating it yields CATSAGGLALSRDTQYF. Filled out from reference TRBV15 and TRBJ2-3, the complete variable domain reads DAMVIQNPRYQVTQFGKPVTLSCSQTLNHNVMYWYQQKSSQAPKLLFHYYDKDFNNEADTPDNFQSRRPNTSFCFLDIRSPGLGDTAMYLCATSAGGLALSRDTQYFGPGTRLTVL.

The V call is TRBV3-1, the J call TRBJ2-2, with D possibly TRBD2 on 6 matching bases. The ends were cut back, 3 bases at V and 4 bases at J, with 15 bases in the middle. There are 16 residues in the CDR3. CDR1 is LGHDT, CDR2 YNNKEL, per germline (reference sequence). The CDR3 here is CASSQDGARGTGELFF. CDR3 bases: TGTGCCAGCAGCCAGGACGGAGCGCGGGGCACCGGGGAGCTGTTTTTT.

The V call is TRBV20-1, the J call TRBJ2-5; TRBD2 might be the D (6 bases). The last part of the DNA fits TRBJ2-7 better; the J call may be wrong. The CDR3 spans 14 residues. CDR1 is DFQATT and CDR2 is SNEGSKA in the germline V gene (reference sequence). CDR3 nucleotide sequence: TGCAGTGCTAGAGATGGGAGGAGAGACTCCGAGCAGTACTTC. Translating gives CSARDGRRDSEQYF.

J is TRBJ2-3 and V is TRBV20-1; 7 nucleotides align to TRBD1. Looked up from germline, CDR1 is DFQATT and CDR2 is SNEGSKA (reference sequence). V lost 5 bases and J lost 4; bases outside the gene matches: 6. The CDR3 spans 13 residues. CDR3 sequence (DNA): TGCAGTGCTCACAGGGGTGGCGCAGATACGCAGTATTTT. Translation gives CSAHRGGADTQYF.

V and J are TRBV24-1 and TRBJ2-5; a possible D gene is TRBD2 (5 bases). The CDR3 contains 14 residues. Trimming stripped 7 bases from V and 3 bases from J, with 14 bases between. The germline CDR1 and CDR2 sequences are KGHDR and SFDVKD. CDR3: CATSHPALEETQYF. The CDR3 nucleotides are TGTGCCACCAGCCACCCCGCACTAGAAGAGACCCAGTACTTC.

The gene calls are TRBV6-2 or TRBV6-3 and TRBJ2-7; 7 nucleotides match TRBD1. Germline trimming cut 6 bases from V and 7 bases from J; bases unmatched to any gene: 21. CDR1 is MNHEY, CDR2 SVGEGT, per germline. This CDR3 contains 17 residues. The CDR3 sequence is CASSIERQGRFYNEQYF. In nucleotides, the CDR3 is TGTGCCAGCAGCATAGAAAGACAGGGCAGGTTCTACAATGAGCAGTACTTC.

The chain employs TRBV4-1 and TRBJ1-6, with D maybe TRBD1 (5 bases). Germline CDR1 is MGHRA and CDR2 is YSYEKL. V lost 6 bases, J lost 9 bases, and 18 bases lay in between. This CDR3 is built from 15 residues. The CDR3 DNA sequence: TGCGCCAGCAGGAGCCGCAGGGAGAAGGGTTCACCCCTCCACTTT. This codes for CASRSRREKGSPLHF.

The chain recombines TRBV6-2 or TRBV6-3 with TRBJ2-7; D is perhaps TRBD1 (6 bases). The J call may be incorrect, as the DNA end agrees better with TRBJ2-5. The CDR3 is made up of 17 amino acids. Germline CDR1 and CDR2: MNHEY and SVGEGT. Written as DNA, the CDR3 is TGTGCCAGCAGTGCCACCCTCGGGACACCACTCCAAGAGACCCAGTACTTC. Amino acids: CASSATLGTPLQETQYF.

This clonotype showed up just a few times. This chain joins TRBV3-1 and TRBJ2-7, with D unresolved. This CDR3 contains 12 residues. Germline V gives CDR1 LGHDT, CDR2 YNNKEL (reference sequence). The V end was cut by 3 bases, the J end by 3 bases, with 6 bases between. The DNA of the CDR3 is TGTGCCAGCAGCCAGAGCTACTACGAGCAGTACTTC. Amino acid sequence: CASSQSYYEQYF.

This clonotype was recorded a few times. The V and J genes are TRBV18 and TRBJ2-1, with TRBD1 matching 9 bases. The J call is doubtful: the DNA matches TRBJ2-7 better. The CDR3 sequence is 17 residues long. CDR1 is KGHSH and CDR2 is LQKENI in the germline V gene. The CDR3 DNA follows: TGTGCCAGCTCACTGTTGACAGGGGGGACGCACTACAATGAGCAGTACTTC. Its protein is CASSLLTGGTHYNEQYF.

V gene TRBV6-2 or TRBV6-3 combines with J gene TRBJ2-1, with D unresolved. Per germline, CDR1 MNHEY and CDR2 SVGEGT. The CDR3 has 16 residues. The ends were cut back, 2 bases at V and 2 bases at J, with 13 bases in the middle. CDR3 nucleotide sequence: TGTGCCAGCAGTTACCCCACCACGGTGGCCTACAATGAGCAGTTCTTC. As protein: CASSYPTTVAYNEQFF.

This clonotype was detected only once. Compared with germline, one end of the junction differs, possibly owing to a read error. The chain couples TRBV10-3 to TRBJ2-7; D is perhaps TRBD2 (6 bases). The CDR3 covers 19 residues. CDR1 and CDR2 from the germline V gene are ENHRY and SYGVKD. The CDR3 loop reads CATSEGARVEGILLYEQYF. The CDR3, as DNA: TGTGCCACCAGTGAAGGGGCAAGGGTGGAGGGTATTTTGCTCTACGAGCAGTACTTC.

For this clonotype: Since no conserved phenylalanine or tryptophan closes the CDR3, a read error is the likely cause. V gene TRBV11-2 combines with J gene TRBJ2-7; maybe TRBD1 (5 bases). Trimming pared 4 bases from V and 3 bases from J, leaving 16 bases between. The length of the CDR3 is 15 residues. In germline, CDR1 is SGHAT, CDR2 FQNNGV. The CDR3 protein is CASSSSRGIFYEQYS. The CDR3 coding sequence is TGTGCCAGCAGCTCTAGTAGGGGAATCTTCTACGAGCAGTACAGC.